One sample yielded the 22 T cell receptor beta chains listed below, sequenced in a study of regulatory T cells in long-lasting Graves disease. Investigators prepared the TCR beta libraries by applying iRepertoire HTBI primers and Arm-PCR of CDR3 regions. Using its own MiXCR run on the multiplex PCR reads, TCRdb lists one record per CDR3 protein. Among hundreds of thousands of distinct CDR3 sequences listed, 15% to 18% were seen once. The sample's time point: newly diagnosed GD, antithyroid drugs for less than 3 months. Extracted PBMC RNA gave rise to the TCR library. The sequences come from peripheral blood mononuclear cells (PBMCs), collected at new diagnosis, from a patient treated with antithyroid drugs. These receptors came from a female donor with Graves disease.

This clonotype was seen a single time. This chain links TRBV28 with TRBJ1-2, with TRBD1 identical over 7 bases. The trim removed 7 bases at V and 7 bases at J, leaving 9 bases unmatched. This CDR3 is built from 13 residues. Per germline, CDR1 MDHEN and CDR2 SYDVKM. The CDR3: CASIKDREGGYTF. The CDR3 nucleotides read TGTGCCAGCATCAAAGACAGGGAGGGTGGCTACACCTTC.

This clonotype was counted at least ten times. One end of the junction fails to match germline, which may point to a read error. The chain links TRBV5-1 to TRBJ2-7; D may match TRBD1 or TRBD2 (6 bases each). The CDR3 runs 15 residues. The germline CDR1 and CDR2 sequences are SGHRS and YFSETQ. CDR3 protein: CASSPRQAGRSEQYF. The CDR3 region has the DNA TGTGCCAGCAGCCCAAGACAGGCGGGGCGATCCGAGCAGTACTTC.

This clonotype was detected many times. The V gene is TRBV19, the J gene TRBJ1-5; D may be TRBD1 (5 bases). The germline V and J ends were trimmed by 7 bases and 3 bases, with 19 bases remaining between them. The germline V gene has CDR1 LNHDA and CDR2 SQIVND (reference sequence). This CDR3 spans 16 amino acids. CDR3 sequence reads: CASMTATVGSNQPQHF. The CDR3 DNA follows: TGTGCCAGTATGACAGCAACGGTAGGGTCCAATCAGCCCCAGCATTTT.

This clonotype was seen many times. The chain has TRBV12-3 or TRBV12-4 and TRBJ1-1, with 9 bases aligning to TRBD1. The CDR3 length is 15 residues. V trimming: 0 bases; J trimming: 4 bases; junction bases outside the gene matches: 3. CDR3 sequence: CASSLAQGARTEAFF. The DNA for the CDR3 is TGTGCCAGCAGTTTAGCACAGGGGGCCCGCACTGAAGCTTTCTTT.

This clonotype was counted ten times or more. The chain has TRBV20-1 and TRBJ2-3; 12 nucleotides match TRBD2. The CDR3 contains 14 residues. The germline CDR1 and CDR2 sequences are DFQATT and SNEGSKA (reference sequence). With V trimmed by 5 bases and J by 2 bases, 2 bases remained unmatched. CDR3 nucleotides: TGCAGTGCTTGGACTAGCGGGACCACAGATACGCAGTATTTT. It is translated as CSAWTSGTTDTQYF.

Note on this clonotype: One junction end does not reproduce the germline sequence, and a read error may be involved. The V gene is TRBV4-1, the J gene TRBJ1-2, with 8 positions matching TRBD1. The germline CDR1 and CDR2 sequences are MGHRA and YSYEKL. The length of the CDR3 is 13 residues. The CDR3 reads CASSQGTGWGYTF. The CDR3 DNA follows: TGCGCCAGCAGTCAAGGGACAGGATGGGGCTACACCTTC.

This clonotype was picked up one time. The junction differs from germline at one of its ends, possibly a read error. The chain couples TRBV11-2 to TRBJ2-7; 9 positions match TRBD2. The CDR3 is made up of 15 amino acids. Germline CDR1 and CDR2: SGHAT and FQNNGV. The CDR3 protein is CASSLASGETDEQYF. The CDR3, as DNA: TGTGCCAGCAGTTTAGCTAGCGGGGAAACAGACGAGCAGTACTTC.

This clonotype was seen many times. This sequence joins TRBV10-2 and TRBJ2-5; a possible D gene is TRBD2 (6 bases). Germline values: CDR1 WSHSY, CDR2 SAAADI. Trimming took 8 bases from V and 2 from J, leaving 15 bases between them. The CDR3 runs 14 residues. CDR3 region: CASGLSGGQETQYF. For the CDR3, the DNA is TGCGCCAGCGGACTTTCCGGGGGACAAGAGACCCAGTACTTC.

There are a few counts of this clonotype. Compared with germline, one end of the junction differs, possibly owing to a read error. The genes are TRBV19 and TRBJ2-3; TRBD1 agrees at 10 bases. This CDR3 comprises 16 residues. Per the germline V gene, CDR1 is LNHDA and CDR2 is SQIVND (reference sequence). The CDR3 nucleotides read TGTGCCAGTAGGCTCGCCGGGACAGGGGTCACATATACGCAGTATTTT. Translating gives CASRLAGTGVTYTQYF.

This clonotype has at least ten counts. For the CDR3, the DNA is TGTGCCAGCAGCCTATTCCAAGCAGATACGCAGTATTTT. Its protein is CASSLFQADTQYF. V and J are TRBV11-1 and TRBJ2-3; D not certain. Between the trimmed V and J ends, which lost 5 bases and 4 bases, there was a span of 10 bases. In germline, CDR1 is SGHAT, CDR2 FQDESV (reference sequence). The CDR3 runs to 13 residues.

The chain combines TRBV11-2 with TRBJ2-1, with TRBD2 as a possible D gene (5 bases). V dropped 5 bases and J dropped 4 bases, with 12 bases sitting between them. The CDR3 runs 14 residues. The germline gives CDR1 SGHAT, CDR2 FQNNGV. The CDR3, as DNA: TGTGCCAGCAGCCCAGACTCGGGGTACAATGAGCAGTTCTTC. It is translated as CASSPDSGYNEQFF. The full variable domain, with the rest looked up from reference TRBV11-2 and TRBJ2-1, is EAGVAQSPRYKIIEKRQSVAFWCNPISGHATLYWYQQILGQGPKLLIQFQNNGVVDDSQLPKDRFSAERLKGVDSTLKIQPAKLEDSAVYLCASSPDSGYNEQFFGPGTRLTVL.

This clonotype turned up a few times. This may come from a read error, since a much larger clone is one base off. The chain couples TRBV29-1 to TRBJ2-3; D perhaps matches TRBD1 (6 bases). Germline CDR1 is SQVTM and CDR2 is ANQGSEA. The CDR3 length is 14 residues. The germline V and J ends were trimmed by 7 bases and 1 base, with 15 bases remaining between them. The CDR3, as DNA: TGCAGCGCAACAGGGCCCACTGGCACAGATACGCAGTATTTT. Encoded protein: CSATGPTGTDTQYF.

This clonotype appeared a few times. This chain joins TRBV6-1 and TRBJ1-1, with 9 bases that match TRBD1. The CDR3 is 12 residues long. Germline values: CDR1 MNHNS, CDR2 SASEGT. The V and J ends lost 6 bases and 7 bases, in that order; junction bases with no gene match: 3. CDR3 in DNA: TGTGCCAGCAGCGGGGACAGGGTTGAAGCTTTCTTT. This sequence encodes CASSGDRVEAFF.

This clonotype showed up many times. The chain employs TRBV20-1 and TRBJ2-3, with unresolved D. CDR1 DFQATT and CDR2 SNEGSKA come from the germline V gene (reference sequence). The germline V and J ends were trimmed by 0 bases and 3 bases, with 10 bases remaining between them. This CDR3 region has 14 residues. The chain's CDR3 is CSARDGRQTDTQYF. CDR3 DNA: TGCAGTGCTAGAGACGGGCGTCAGACAGATACGCAGTATTTT.

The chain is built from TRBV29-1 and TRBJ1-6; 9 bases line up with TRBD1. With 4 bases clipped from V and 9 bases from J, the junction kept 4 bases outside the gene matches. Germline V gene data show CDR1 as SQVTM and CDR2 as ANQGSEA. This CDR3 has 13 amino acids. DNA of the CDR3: TGCAGCGTTGCGGACAGGGGCGGTTCACCCCTCCACTTT. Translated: CSVADRGGSPLHF. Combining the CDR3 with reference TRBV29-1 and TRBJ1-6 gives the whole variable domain SAVISQKPSRDICQRGTSLTIQCQVDSQVTMMFWYRQQPGQSLTLIATANQGSEATYESGFVIDKFPISRPNLTFSTLTVSNMSPEDSSIYLCSVADRGGSPLHFGNGTRLTVT.

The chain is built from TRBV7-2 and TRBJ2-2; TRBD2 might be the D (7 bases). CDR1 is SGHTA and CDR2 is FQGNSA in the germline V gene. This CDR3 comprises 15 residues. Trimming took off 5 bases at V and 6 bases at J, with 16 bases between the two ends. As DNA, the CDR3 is TGTGCCAGCAGCCTCGAAGGGGGGGTTGCCGGGGAGCTGTTTTTT. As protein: CASSLEGGVAGELFF.

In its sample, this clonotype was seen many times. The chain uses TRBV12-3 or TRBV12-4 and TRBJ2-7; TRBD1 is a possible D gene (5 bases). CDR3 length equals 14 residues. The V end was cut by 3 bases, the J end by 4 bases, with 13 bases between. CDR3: CASSLQQGPYEQYF. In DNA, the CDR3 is TGTGCCAGCAGTTTGCAGCAGGGTCCATACGAGCAGTACTTC.

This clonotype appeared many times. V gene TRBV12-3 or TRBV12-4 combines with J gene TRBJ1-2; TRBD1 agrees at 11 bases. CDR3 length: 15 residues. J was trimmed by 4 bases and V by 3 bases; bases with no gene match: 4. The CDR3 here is CASSFGTGGTYGYTF. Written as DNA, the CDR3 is TGTGCCAGCAGTTTCGGGACAGGGGGTACCTATGGCTACACCTTC.

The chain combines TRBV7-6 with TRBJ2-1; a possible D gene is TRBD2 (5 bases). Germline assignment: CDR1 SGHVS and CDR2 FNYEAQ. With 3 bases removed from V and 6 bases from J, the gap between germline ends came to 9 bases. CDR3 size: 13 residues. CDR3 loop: CASSFGILNEQFF. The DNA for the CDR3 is TGTGCCAGCAGCTTCGGGATCCTCAATGAGCAGTTCTTC.

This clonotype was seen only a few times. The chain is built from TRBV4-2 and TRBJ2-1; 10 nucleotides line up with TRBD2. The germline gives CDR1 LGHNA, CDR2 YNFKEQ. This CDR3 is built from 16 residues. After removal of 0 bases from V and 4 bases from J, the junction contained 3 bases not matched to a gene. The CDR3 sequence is CASSQEGSGRYNEQFF. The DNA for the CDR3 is TGTGCCAGCAGCCAAGAGGGTAGCGGGAGGTACAATGAGCAGTTCTTC.

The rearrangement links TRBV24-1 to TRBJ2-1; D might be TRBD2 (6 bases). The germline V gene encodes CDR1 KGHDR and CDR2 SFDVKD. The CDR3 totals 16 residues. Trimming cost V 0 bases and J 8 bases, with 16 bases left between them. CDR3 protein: CATSDLTGRTTDEQFF. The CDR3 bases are TGTGCCACCAGTGATTTGACCGGGAGAACGACGGATGAGCAGTTCTTC.

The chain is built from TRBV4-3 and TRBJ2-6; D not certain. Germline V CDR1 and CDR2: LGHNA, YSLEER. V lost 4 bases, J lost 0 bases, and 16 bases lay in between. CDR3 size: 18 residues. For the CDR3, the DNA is TGCGCCAGCAGCCCTAATGCCGGGTTTAGCTCTGGGGCCAACGTCCTGACTTTC. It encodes CASSPNAGFSSGANVLTF.